A selection of T cell receptor beta chains follows, all from one sample in a study of graft-versus-host responses after intestinal transplantation. These receptors' antigens are unknown. Here immunoSEQ multiplex PCR was the method, and the copy in TCRdb shows in-frame clones only, minus some. There are over 100,000 clones in the sample; about 93% occur only once, and roughly 0.12% lies in the top ten. Specimen: unstimulated CD4+ T cells sorted from spleen or lymph node cells, collected before intestinal transplant. The source of these receptors is a human donor who received an intestinal transplant. Both conserved end residues are part of each CDR3. D genes are given only for firm matches. Clone size is shown for a subset of rows, as once, few, many or a class of expanded clone.

J gene | V gene | D gene | clone size | CDR3 protein | CDR3 DNA
TRBJ2-7 | TRBV29-1 | TRBD1 | - | CSVRDRNYEQYF | TGCAGCGTCCGGGACAGAAACTACGAGCAGTACTTC
TRBJ1-2 | TRBV18 | TRBD1 | - | CASSLRAGTAYGYTF | TGTGCCAGCTCACTACGGGCCGGGACAGCGTATGGCTACACCTTC
TRBJ2-1 | TRBV18 | - | - | CASSPQGSYNEQFF | TGTGCCAGCTCACCCCAGGGGTCCTACAATGAGCAGTTCTTC
TRBJ1-2 | TRBV12-2 | - | - | CASRLDGPFYGYTF | TGTGCAAGTCGCTTAGACGGGCCTTTCTATGGCTACACCTTC
TRBJ2-1 | TRBV19 | TRBD1 | - | CASSTLTGTGYNEQFF | TGTGCCAGTAGTACCCTCACCGGGACAGGCTACAATGAGCAGTTCTTC
TRBJ1-1 | TRBV19 | - | - | CASSIRGTVENTEAFF | TGTGCCAGTAGTATTCGAGGTACGGTTGAGAACACTGAAGCTTTCTTT
TRBJ2-7 | TRBV9 | TRBD2 | - | CASSIGEGYEQYF | TGTGCCAGCAGCATCGGGGAGGGCTACGAGCAGTACTTC
TRBJ2-2 | TRBV11-3 | - | - | CASSLELGTGELFF | TGTGCCAGCAGCTTAGAACTGGGTACCGGGGAGCTGTTTTTT
TRBJ1-5 | TRBV6-1 | TRBD1 | - | CASRQGPGNQPQHF | TGTGCCAGCCGACAGGGTCCAGGCAATCAGCCCCAGCATTTT
TRBJ2-1 | TRBV27 | TRBD2 | - | CASGRTSALGNEQFF | TGTGCCAGCGGGAGGACTAGCGCTTTGGGGAATGAGCAGTTCTTC
TRBJ2-3 | TRBV11-3 | - | - | CASSLGTTDTQYF | TGTGCCAGCAGCTTAGGGACCACAGATACGCAGTATTTT
TRBJ1-2 | TRBV6-1 | TRBD1 | - | CASSVDRGNGYTF | TGTGCCAGCAGTGTGGACAGGGGGAATGGCTACACCTTC
TRBJ1-2 | TRBV19 | - | - | CASSISTKFPYGYTF | TGTGCCAGTAGTATCTCTACGAAATTCCCCTATGGCTACACCTTC
TRBJ2-2 | TRBV7-9 | TRBD2 | - | CASSSGEFTGELFF | TGTGCCAGTTCTAGCGGGGAGTTTACCGGGGAGCTGTTTTTT
TRBJ2-4 | TRBV7-5 | - | - | CARSLEVWSRKNIQYF | TGTGCCAGAAGCTTAGAAGTTTGGTCCAGAAAAAACATTCAGTACTTC
TRBJ1-2 | TRBV11-2 | - | - | CASSGRQTMNYGYTF | TGTGCCAGCAGCGGGCGTCAAACAATGAACTATGGCTACACCTTC
TRBJ1-5 | TRBV28 | - | - | CASTKRAGSFNQPQHF | TGTGCCAGCACCAAAAGGGCAGGGTCGTTCAATCAGCCCCAGCATTTT
TRBJ2-1 | TRBV6-5 | TRBD1 | - | CASTSTRTGGNEQFF | TGTGCCAGCACCTCAACTCGGACAGGGGGCAATGAGCAGTTCTTC
TRBJ2-7 | TRBV29-1 | - | - | CSVRNGYEQYF | TGCAGCGTTAGAAACGGGTACGAGCAGTACTTC
TRBJ1-1 | TRBV2 | - | - | CASSYLQGPEAFF | TGTGCCAGCAGTTACTTACAGGGACCTGAAGCTTTCTTT
TRBJ2-7 | TRBV18 | TRBD1 | - | CASSPRGTGGSYEQYF | TGTGCCAGCTCACCACGGGGGACAGGGGGGAGTTACGAGCAGTACTTC
TRBJ2-2 | TRBV5-1 | TRBD2 | - | CASRGTSSYTGELFF | TGCGCCAGCAGGGGGACTAGCTCCTACACCGGGGAGCTGTTTTTT
TRBJ2-7 | TRBV9 | TRBD2 | - | CASSVGGGLGYEQYF | TGTGCCAGCAGCGTAGGGGGGGGATTGGGCTACGAGCAGTACTTC
TRBJ2-7 | TRBV7-9 | TRBD1 | - | CASSPGTGVDEQYF | TGTGCCAGCAGCCCCGGGACAGGGGTTGACGAGCAGTACTTC
TRBJ2-3 | TRBV6-1 | TRBD2 | - | CASITGLAGGDTQYF | TGTGCCAGCATCACCGGACTAGCGGGAGGAGATACGCAGTATTTT
TRBJ1-1 | TRBV18 | TRBD1 | - | CASSLGTGDKAFF | TGTGCCAGCTCACTCGGGACAGGGGATAAAGCTTTCTTT
TRBJ2-5 | TRBV14 | - | - | CASSQGLKRDQETQYF | TGTGCCAGCAGCCAAGGCTTAAAGCGGGACCAAGAGACCCAGTACTTC
TRBJ2-5 | TRBV6-5 | TRBD1 | few | CASSYSTGAQETQYF | TGTGCCAGCAGTTACTCGACAGGGGCCCAAGAGACCCAGTACTTC
TRBJ2-1 | TRBV2 | TRBD2 | - | CASRVRGGSGRWNEQFF | TGTGCCAGCCGGGTGAGAGGTGGGAGCGGGAGGTGGAATGAGCAGTTCTTC
TRBJ2-7 | TRBV7-3 | - | - | CASSMTEDEQYF | TGTGCCAGCAGCATGACGGAGGACGAGCAGTACTTC
TRBJ2-5 | TRBV9 | TRBD1 | - | CASSPTRTGARETQYF | TGTGCCAGCAGCCCTACCCGGACAGGGGCAAGGGAGACCCAGTACTTC
TRBJ2-3 | TRBV6-1 | TRBD1 | - | CASRTDRGRDTQYF | TGTGCCAGCAGGACCGACAGGGGGAGGGATACGCAGTATTTT
TRBJ1-1 | TRBV5-6 | - | - | CASSRPGWSGGPDTEAFF | TGTGCCAGCAGCCGTCCGGGGTGGTCCGGGGGGCCGGACACTGAAGCTTTCTTT
TRBJ2-7 | TRBV28 | TRBD2 | - | CASRTSASYEQYF | TGTGCCAGCAGGACTAGCGCCTCCTACGAGCAGTACTTC
TRBJ2-7 | TRBV15 | - | - | CATSTVAGYEQYF | TGTGCCACCAGCACTGTGGCGGGCTACGAGCAGTACTTC
TRBJ1-4 | TRBV5-6 | - | - | CASSLGRNEKLFF | TGTGCCAGCAGCTTGGGCAGAAATGAAAAACTGTTTTTT
TRBJ2-7 | TRBV6-6 | - | - | CAILGTESYEQYF | TGTGCCATCTTGGGGACGGAAAGCTACGAGCAGTACTTC
TRBJ1-5 | TRBV2 | - | - | CASSEGLGFSAQHF | TGTGCCAGCAGTGAAGGACTGGGGTTTTCAGCCCAGCATTTT
TRBJ2-7 | TRBV6-5 | - | - | CASSYGREREQYF | TGTGCCAGCAGTTACGGCAGGGAACGCGAGCAGTACTTC
TRBJ2-6 | TRBV5-1 | TRBD2 | - | CASSSTSGYSGANVLTF | TGCGCCAGCAGCTCGACTAGCGGGTACTCTGGGGCCAACGTCCTGACTTTC
TRBJ2-3 | TRBV5-1 | TRBD1 | - | CASSLARGQGKTDTQYF | TGCGCCAGCAGCTTGGCCAGGGGACAGGGTAAAACAGATACGCAGTATTTT
TRBJ2-5 | TRBV6-1 | TRBD2 | once | CASSQQRDSQETQYF | TGTGCCAGCAGTCAACAGCGGGACTCACAAGAGACCCAGTACTTC
TRBJ2-6 | TRBV7-3 | - | - | CASSEGGHSGANVLTF | TGTGCCAGCAGCGAAGGGGGTCACTCTGGGGCCAACGTCCTGACTTTC
TRBJ2-1 | TRBV9 | TRBD2 | - | CASSLTSGSSYNEQFF | TGTGCCAGCAGCCTTACTAGCGGGAGCTCCTACAATGAGCAGTTCTTC
TRBJ1-2 | TRBV7-2 | TRBD1 | once | CASSLKYRQGAGGYTF | TGTGCCAGCAGCTTAAAGTATCGACAGGGGGCAGGTGGCTACACCTTC
TRBJ2-5 | TRBV15 | - | - | CATSRDRGQGGETQYF | TGTGCCACCAGCAGAGATCGGGGACAAGGAGGAGAGACCCAGTACTTC
TRBJ2-3 | TRBV6-1 | TRBD1 | once | CASSGTGGLQYF | TGTGCCAGCAGTGGGACAGGGGGGTTGCAGTATTTT
TRBJ2-1 | TRBV21-1 | - | - | CASSKVSLNCPKRPHNEQFF | TGTGCCAGCAGCAAAGTTTCCTTGAATTGCCCCAAGCGCCCCCACAATGAGCAGTTCTTC
TRBJ2-7 | TRBV6-9 | - | - | CASSPTYEQYF | TGTGCCAGCAGCCCTACCTACGAGCAGTACTTC
TRBJ1-4 | TRBV25-1 | - | - | CASSEVGPNEKLFF | TGTGCCAGCAGTGAGGTGGGGCCCAATGAAAAACTGTTTTTT